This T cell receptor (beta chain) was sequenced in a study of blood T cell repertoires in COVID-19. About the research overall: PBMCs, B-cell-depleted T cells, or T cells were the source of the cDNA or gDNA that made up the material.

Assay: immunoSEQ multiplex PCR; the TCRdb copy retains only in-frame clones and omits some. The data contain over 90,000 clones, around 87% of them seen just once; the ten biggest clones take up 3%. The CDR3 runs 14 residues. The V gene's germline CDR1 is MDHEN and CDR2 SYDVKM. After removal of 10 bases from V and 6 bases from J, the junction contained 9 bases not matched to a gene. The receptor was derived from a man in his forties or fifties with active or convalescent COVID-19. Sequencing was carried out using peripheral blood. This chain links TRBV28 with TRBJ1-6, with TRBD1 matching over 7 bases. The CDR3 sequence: CATYRGLGNSPLHF. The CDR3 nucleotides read TGTGCCACTTACAGGGGCCTGGGTAATTCACCCCTCCACTTT. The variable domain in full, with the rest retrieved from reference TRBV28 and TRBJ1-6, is DVKVTQSSRYLVKRTGEKVFLECVQDMDHENMFWYRQDPGLGLRLIYFSYDVKMKEKGDIPEGYSVSREKKERFSLILESASTNQTSMYLCATYRGLGNSPLHFGNGTRLTVT.